This T cell receptor beta chain comes out of a study of OX40 agonist ivuxolimab in advanced cancers. Overall study context: Patients received ivuxolimab, an agonistic anti-OX40 (CD134) antibody.

Study conclusions and caveats: Expanded clones belonging to CD8+ T cells outnumbered, on average, those of CD4+. At 0.1 to 3.0 mg/kg and by week 6, CD4+ and CD8+ T cells in the blood had expanded clonally. Partial responders dosed at 0.1-3.0 mg/kg displayed clonal expansion ranking among the lowest.

Data came from immunoSEQ multiplex PCR; TCRdb stores just in-frame clones and leaves some out. The profile shows under 80,000 clones, over 70% of them singletons. As to this clone: Its antigen is unknown.

Germline V gene sequence: CDR1 MGHRA, CDR2 YSYEKL. V lost 3 bases and J lost 13; bases outside the gene matches: 12. This CDR3 comprises 17 residues. This chain uses TRBV4-1 with TRBJ2-1; 16 nucleotides match TRBD2. This receptor was obtained from an adult with an advanced solid tumor such as melanoma, head and neck, liver or kidney cancer. This specimen consisted of CD4+ or CD8+ T cells sorted from blood, obtained in a trial of the OX40 agonist ivuxolimab. CDR3 sequence (DNA): TGCGCCAGCAGCCAGGGCCCCGGGACTAGCGGGAGGGCCTCCCAGTTCTTC. Translating it yields CASSQGPGTSGRASQFF.